Below, one T cell receptor beta chain is given with its context. The V gene's germline CDR1 is SGDLS and CDR2 YYNGEE. V lost 4 bases and J lost 7; bases outside the gene matches: 5. The CDR3 extends over 13 amino acids. These data belong to a study of blood T cell repertoires in COVID-19. About the research overall: Researchers got acute and convalescent COVID-19 samples from the United States, Italy and Spain. T cells, B-cell-depleted T cells, or PBMCs supplied cDNA or gDNA.

The age range of participants was 18 to 89 years, with residence in about two dozen US areas. Participants had their cohort set by participant-reported clinical history. Profiling relied on immunoSEQ multiplex PCR, and the TCRdb table lists in-frame clones only, not all of them. The sample records about 280,000 clones, nearly 90% being singletons. The specimen was PBMCs or T cells enriched from blood (not recorded which). The chain recombines TRBV9 with TRBJ1-2; 9 nucleotides agree with TRBD1. This receptor was taken from a woman younger than 30 with acute COVID-19. The CDR3 reads CASSTGGSLGYTF. CDR3 DNA sequence: TGTGCCAGCAGCACAGGGGGCTCCCTTGGCTACACCTTC.